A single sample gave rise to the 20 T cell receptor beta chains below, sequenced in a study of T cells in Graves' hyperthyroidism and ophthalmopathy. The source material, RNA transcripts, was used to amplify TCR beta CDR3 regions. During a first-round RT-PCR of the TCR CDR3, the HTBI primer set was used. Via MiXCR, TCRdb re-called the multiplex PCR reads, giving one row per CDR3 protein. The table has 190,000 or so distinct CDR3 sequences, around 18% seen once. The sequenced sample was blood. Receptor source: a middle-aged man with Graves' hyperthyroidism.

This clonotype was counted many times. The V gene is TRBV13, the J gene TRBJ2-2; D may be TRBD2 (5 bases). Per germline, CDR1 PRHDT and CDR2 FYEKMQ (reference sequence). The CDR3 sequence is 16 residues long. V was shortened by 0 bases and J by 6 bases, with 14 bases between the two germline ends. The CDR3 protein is CASSLGGSPGAGELFF. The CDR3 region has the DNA TGTGCCAGCAGCTTAGGCGGCAGTCCCGGGGCCGGGGAGCTGTTTTTT.

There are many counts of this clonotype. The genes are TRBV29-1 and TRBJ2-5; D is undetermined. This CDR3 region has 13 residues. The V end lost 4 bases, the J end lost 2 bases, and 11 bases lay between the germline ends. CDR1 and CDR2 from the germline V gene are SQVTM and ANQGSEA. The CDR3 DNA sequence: TGCAGCGTTGGAAGGGCAGTGCAAGAGACCCAGTACTTC. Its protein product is CSVGRAVQETQYF.

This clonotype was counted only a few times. The DNA of the CDR3 is TGTGCCAGCTCGGCGGGGGATAGAAATGAGCAGTTCTTC. Translated, it gives CASSAGDRNEQFF. The rearrangement uses TRBV6-9 and TRBJ2-1; 7 bases match TRBD2. Germline CDR1 is MNHGY and CDR2 is SVAAGI. There are 13 residues in the CDR3. The J segment lost 7 bases and the V segment lost 8 bases, leaving 8 bases of the junction unmatched.

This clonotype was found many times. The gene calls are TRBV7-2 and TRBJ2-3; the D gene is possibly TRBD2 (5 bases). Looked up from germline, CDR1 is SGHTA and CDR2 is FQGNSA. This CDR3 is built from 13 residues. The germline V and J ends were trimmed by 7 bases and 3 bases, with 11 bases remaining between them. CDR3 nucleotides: TGTGCCAGCACGGGGTATGAGACAGATACGCAGTATTTT. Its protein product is CASTGYETDTQYF.

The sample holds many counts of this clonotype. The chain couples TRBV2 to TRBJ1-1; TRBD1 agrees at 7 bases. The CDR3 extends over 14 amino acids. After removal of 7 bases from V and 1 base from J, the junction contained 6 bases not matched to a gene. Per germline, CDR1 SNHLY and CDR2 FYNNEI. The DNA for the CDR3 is TGTGCCAGCACCCGGACAGGCGAGAACACTGAAGCTTTCTTT. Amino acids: CASTRTGENTEAFF.

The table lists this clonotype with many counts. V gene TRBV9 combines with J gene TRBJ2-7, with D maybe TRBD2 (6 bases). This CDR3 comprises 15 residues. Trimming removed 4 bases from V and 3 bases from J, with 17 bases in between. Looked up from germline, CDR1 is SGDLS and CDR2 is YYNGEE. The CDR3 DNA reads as TGTGCCAGCAGCCCCCTAGCGAGCCTGGGCTACGAGCAGTACTTC. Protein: CASSPLASLGYEQYF.

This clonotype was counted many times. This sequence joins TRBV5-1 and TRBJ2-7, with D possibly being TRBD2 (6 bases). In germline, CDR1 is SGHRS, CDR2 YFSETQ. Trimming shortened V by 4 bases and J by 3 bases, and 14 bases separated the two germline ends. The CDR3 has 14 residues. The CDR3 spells CASSPRDGRYEQYF. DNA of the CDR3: TGCGCCAGCAGCCCGCGGGACGGCCGCTACGAGCAGTACTTC.

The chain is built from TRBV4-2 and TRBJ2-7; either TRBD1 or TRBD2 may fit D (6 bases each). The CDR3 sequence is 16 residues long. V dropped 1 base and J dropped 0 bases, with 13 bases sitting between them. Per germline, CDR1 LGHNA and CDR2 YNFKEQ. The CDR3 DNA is TGTGCCAGCAGCCAAGTAAGGGGGGAGGTCTCCTACGAGCAGTACTTC. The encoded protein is CASSQVRGEVSYEQYF.

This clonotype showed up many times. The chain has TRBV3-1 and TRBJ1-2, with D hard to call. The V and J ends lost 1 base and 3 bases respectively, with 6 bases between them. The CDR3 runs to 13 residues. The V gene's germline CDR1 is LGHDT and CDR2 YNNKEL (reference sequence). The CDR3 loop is CASSQGPDYGYTF. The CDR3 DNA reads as TGTGCCAGCAGCCAAGGGCCGGACTATGGCTACACCTTC.

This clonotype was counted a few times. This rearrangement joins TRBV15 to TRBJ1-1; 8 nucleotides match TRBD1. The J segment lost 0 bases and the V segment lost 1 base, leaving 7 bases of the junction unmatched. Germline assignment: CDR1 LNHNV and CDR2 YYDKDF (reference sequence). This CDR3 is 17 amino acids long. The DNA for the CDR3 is TGTGCCACCAGCAGAGGCGGACAGGGCGCTTTGAACACTGAAGCTTTCTTT. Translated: CATSRGGQGALNTEAFF.

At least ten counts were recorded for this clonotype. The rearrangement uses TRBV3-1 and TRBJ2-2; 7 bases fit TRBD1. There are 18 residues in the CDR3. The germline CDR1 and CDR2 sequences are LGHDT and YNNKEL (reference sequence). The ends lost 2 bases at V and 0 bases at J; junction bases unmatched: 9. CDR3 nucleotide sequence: TGTGCCAGCAGCCAACCAGGCACAGGGGCCGCGAACACCGGGGAGCTGTTTTTT. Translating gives CASSQPGTGAANTGELFF.

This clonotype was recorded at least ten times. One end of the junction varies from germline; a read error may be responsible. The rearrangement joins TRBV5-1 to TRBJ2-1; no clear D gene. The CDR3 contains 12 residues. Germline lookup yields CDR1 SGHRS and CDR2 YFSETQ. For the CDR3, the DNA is TGTGCCAGCAGCTTAGCCGGCAATGAGCAGTTCTTC. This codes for CASSLAGNEQFF. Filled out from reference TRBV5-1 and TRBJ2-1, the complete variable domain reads KAGVTQTPRYLIKTRGQQVTLSCSPISGHRSVSWYQQTPGQGLQFLFEYFSETQRNKGNFPGRFSGRQFSNSRSEMNVSTLELGDSALYLCASSLAGNEQFFGPGTRLTVL.

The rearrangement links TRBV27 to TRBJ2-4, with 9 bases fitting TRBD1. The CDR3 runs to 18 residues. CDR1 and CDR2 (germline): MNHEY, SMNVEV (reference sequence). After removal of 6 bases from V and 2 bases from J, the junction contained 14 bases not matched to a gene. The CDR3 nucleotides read TGTGCCAGCAGCCCGAGGGTGACAGGGGGACCAACCAAAAACATTCAGTACTTC. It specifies CASSPRVTGGPTKNIQYF.

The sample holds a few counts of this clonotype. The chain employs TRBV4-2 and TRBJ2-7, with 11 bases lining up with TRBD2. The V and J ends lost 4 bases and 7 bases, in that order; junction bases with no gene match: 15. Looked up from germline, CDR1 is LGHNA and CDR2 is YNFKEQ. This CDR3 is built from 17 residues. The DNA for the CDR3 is TGTGCCAGCAGCCCCAGTCTAGCGGGGGGAACTCGGGGGGAGCAGTACTTC. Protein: CASSPSLAGGTRGEQYF.

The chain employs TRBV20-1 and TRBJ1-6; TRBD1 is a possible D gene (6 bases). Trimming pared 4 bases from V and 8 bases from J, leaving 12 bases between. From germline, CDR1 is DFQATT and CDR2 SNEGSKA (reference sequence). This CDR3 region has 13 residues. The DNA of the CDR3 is TGCAGTGCTAAGCGACAGGCGGATTCACCCCTCCACTTT. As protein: CSAKRQADSPLHF.

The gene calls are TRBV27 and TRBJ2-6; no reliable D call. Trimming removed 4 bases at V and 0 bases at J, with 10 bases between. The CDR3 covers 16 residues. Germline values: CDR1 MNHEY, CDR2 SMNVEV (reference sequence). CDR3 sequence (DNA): TGTGCCAGCAGTTCGGACGGTCGCTCTGGGGCCAACGTCCTGACTTTC. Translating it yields CASSSDGRSGANVLTF.

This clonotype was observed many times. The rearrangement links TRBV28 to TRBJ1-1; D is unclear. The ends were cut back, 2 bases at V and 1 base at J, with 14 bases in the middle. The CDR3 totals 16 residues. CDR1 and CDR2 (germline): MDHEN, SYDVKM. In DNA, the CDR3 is TGTGCCAGCAGTTTAGGCGTGGCCCAGACGAACACTGAAGCTTTCTTT. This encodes CASSLGVAQTNTEAFF. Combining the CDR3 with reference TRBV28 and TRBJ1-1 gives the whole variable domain DVKVTQSSRYLVKRTGEKVFLECVQDMDHENMFWYRQDPGLGLRLIYFSYDVKMKEKGDIPEGYSVSREKKERFSLILESASTNQTSMYLCASSLGVAQTNTEAFFGQGTRLTVV.

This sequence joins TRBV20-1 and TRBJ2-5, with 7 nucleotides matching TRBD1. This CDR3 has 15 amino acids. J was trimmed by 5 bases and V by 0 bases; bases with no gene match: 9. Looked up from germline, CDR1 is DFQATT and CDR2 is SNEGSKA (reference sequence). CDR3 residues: CSARDRQGFGETQYF. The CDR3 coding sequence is TGCAGTGCTAGAGATAGACAGGGATTTGGGGAGACCCAGTACTTC.

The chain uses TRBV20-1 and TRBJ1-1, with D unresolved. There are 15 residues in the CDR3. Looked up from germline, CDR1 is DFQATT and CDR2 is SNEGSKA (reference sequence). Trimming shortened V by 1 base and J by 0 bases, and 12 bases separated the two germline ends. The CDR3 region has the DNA TGCAGTGCTAGAGTCTCGACCGCGATGAACACTGAAGCTTTCTTT. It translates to CSARVSTAMNTEAFF.

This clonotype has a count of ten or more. The CDR3 region is CASSLDGGLYNEQFF. The CDR3 nucleotides are TGTGCCAGCAGCTTAGACGGGGGGCTCTACAATGAGCAGTTCTTC. V usage is TRBV7-9 and J usage is TRBJ2-1; D is possibly TRBD2 (7 bases). The CDR3 covers 15 residues. Trimming pared 1 base from V and 3 bases from J, leaving 10 bases between. Per the germline V gene, CDR1 is SEHNR and CDR2 is FQNEAQ (reference sequence).